The clone carrying this T cell receptor beta chain was seen many times. Trimming shortened V by 6 bases and J by 6 bases, and 9 bases separated the two germline ends. The CDR3 has 12 amino acids. Germline V gene data show CDR1 as LGHDT and CDR2 as YNNKEL (reference sequence). The data are from a study of CD8+CD57+ T cells in acquired aplastic anemia. Study overall: Isolated CD4+ and CD8+ cells, once sorted, yielded DNA averaging roughly 3 ug.

Researchers used genomic DNA as the template to profile TCR beta VDJ and CDR3. TCRdb re-derived calls from the reads in MiXCR, one entry per CDR3 protein. The data hold around 200,000 distinct CDR3 sequences, with approximately 57% observed a single time. The TCR was taken from a human donor in good health. This chain connects TRBV3-1 to TRBJ2-1, with a possible D match to TRBD2 (6 bases). The specimen was sorted CD4+, CD8+, or CD8+CD57+ T cells (not recorded which) from PBMCs. DNA for the CDR3: TGTGCCAGCAGGTTCGGGGGCAATGAGCAGTTCTTC. Encoded protein: CASRFGGNEQFF.